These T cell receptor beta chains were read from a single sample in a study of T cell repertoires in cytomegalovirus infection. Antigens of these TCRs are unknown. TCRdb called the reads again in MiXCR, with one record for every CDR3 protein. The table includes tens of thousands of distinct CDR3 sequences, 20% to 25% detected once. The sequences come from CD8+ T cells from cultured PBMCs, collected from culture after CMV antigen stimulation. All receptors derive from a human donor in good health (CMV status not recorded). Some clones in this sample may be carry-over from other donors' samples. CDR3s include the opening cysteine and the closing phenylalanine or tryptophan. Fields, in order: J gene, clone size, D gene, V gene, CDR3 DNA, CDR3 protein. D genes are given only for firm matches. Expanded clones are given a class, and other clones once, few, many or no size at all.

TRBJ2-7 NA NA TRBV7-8 TGTGCCAGCAGCTTAGGGTACGGCCTCAAATCCTACGAGCAGTACTTC CASSLGYGLKSYEQYF
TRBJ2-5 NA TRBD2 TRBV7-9 TGTGCCAGCAAGGCTAGCGGGGGGCTCGAAGAGACCCAGTACTTC CASKASGGLEETQYF
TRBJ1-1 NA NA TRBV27 TGTATAACCAGGAGGGGTACCAACACTGAAGCTTTCTTT CITRRGTNTEAFF
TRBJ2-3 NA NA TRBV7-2 TGTGCCAGCAGCTTAGAACCGGGTTCAGATACGCAGTATTTT CASSLEPGSDTQYF
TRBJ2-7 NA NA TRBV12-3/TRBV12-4 TGTGCCAGCAGTTTAGCACAGTCCTACGAGCAGTACTTC CASSLAQSYEQYF
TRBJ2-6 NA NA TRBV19 TGTGCCAGTATCGGGCGGGACCCCTCTGGGGCCAACGTCCTGACTTTC CASIGRDPSGANVLTF
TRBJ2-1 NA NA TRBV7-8 TGTGCCAGCAGCCCCACCCGGGGGATCGACAATGAGCAGTTCTTC CASSPTRGIDNEQFF
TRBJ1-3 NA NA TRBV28 TGTGCCAGCAGTTCAGACGGCAGCTCTGGAAACACCATATATTTT CASSSDGSSGNTIYF
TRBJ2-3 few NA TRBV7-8 TGTGCCAGCAGCTTAGTCCCCGGCACAGATACGCAGTATTTT CASSLVPGTDTQYF
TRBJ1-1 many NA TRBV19 TGTGCCAGCAGCCCCACTGGGAACACTGAAGCTTTCTTT CASSPTGNTEAFF
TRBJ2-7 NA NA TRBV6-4 TGTGCCAGCAGTGAAGGACGGGGGGAGCAGTACTTC CASSEGRGEQYF
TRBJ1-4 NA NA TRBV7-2 TGTGCCAGCCGTTTAAATGAAAAACTGTTTTTT CASRLNEKLFF
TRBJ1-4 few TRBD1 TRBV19 TGTGCCAGTAGTATTATCTGGGACAGGGTTAATGAAAAACTGTTTTTT CASSIIWDRVNEKLFF
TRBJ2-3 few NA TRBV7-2 TGTGCCAGCAGCTTAGCGGGGGGGCTGGATACGCAGTATTTT CASSLAGGLDTQYF
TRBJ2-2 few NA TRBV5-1 TGCGCCAGCAGCTTGTGGGGCCCGGATTCGGGGTCCACCGGGGAGCTGTTTTTT CASSLWGPDSGSTGELFF
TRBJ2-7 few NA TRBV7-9 TGTGCCAGCAGCTTGGAGACCTACGAGCAGTACTTC CASSLETYEQYF
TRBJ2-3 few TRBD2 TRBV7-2 TGTGCCAGCTTGGGGCTAGCGGGGGGGGAGGGCACAGATACGCAGTATTTT CASLGLAGGEGTDTQYF
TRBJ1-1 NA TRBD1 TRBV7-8 TGTGCCAGCAGCGCGCTCCGATTCGGGACAGGGGCCCCTGAAGCTTTCTTT CASSALRFGTGAPEAFF
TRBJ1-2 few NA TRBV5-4 TGTGCCAGCAGGGTGAACGGGGAATCGGGCTACACCTTC CASRVNGESGYTF
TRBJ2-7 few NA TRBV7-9 TGTGCCAGCAGCTTCTTTCGACAGGGGAGGGAGGAGCAGTACTTC CASSFFRQGREEQYF
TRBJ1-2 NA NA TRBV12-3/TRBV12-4 TGTGCCACCCTCTTGGAACAGGGCCATGGCTACACCTTC CATLLEQGHGYTF
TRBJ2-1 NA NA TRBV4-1 TGCGCCAGCAGCCAAGATGGGTGGGCAGGGAGCAGCCTGTACAATGAGCAGTTCTTC CASSQDGWAGSSLYNEQFF
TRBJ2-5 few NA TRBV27 TGTGCCAGCAGTCTCGGACATACTCAAGAGACCCAGTACTTC CASSLGHTQETQYF
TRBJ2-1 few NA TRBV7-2 TGTGCCAGCAGCTTAGCGCTCTCACTGAGCTCCTACAATAAGCAGTTCTTC CASSLALSLSSYNKQFF
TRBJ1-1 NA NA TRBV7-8 TGTGCCAGCAGCTTAAGACAGGTGGGTGGCACTGAAGCTTTCTTT CASSLRQVGGTEAFF
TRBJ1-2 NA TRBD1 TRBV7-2 TGTGCCAGCAGCCCGCTGACAGGGCCTTCCAACTATGGCTACACCTTC CASSPLTGPSNYGYTF
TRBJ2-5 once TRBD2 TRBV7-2 TGTGCCAGCAGCTATCCGCGGGGGGGAGAGACCCAGTACTTC CASSYPRGGETQYF
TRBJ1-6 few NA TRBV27 TGTGCCAGCAGTTTGGGCAGGAATTCACCCCTCCACTTT CASSLGRNSPLHF
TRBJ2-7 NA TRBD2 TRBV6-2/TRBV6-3 TGTGCCAGCAGGGACCCGGGACTAGCGTTCAACGAGCAGTACTTC CASRDPGLAFNEQYF
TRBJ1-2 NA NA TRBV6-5 TGTGCCAGCAGTTACTCGGGTTCGACAAACTATGGCTACACCTTC CASSYSGSTNYGYTF
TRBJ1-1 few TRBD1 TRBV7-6 TGTGCCAGCAGCTTCCCACAGGGGAGCGATGAAGCTTTCTTT CASSFPQGSDEAFF
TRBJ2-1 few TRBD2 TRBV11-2 TGTGCCAGCAGCTTAGATCGGATCGGGGGGGCCGCTGTGTGGCAGTTCTTC CASSLDRIGGAAVWQFF
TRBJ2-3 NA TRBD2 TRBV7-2 TGTGCCAGCAGCCTTGCGGGGGGGCATCAGTATTTT CASSLAGGHQYF
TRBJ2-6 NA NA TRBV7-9 TGTGCCAGCAGACTTGACGGGGCCAACGTCCTGACTTTC CASRLDGANVLTF
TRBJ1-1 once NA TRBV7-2 TGTGCCAGCAGCTTTCTGGATGGTCCGGGGGACACTGAAGCTTTCTTT CASSFLDGPGDTEAFF
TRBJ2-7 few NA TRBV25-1 TGTGCCAGCACCCAATCCGGCTACGAGCAGTACTTC CASTQSGYEQYF
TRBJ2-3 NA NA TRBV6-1 TGTGCCAGCAGTGACGGTGGCGCTAGCACAGATACGCAGTATTTT CASSDGGASTDTQYF
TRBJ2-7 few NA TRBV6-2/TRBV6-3 TGTGCCAGCTTCGGACGGACGAGCTCCTACGAGCAGTACTTC CASFGRTSSYEQYF
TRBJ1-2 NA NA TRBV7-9 TGTGCCAGCAGAGACATGGATGGGTATGGCTACACCTTC CASRDMDGYGYTF
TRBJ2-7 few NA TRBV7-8 TGTGCCAGCAGCTTAGAACGCGGGACCTACGAGCAGTACTTC CASSLERGTYEQYF
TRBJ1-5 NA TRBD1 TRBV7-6 TGTGCCAGCAGCCCAGGGGACAGTTATAGCAATCAGCCCCAGCATTTT CASSPGDSYSNQPQHF
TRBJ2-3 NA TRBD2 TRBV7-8 TGTGCCAGCAGCTTATCGGGGGGAGAAAGCACAGATACGCAGTATTTT CASSLSGGESTDTQYF
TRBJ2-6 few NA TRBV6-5 TGTGCCAGCAGTCGACAAACTGGGGCCAACGTCCTGACTTTC CASSRQTGANVLTF
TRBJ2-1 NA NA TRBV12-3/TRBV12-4 TGTGCCAGCAGTTTATTGGGCCCTGGTGGGTCCTACAATGAGCAGTTCTTC CASSLLGPGGSYNEQFF
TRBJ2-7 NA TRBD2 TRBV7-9 TGTGCCAGCAGCAGAAGCGGGGGGGCTCCCTACGAGCAGTACTTC CASSRSGGAPYEQYF
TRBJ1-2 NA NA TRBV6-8 TGTGCCAGCAGTTACTCTGGACAAGGGGGCTACACCTTC CASSYSGQGGYTF
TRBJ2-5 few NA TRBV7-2 TGTGCCAGCAGCTTAAGATGGGCAGAACAAGAGACCCAGTACTTC CASSLRWAEQETQYF
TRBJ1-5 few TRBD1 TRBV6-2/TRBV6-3 TGTGCCACCCAAACAGGGGTTAGCAATCAGCCCCAGCATTTT CATQTGVSNQPQHF
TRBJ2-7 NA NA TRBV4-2 TGTGCCAGCAGCCAGGGCGGTGAGTCCTACGAGCAGTACTTC CASSQGGESYEQYF
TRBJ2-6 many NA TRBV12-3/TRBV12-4 TGTGCCAGCAGTTTGGCTGGGGCCAACGTCCTGACTTTC CASSLAGANVLTF
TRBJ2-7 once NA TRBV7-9 TGTGCCAGCAGCCACATCACCGGGGGAAATTACGAGCAGTACTTC CASSHITGGNYEQYF
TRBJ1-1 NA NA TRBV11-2 TGTGCCAGCAGCTTATCAGGGCCCACTGAAGCTTTCTTT CASSLSGPTEAFF
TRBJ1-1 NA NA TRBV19 TGTGCCAGTAGTATTGAGAACCGCGGCAACACTGAAGCTTTCTTT CASSIENRGNTEAFF
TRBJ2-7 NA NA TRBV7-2 TGTGCCAGCAGCTTTGCCGGTTTCGAGCAGTACTTC CASSFAGFEQYF
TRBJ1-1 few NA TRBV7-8 TGTGCCAGCAGCTTAGGCGGGGTGTGGAACACTGAAGCTTTCTTT CASSLGGVWNTEAFF
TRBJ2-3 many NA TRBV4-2 TGTGCCAGCAGCCAGGCTCAGACAGGAACTGTGGCAGATACGCAGTATTTT CASSQAQTGTVADTQYF
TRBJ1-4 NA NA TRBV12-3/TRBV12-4 TGTGCCAGCAGTTTGACAGCATGGGAAAAACTGTTTTTT CASSLTAWEKLFF
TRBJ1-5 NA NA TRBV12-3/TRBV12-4 TGTGCCAGCAGTTTTAGTGGAGGCAATCAGCCCCAGCATTTT CASSFSGGNQPQHF